Listed below are T cell receptor beta chains from one sample, sequenced in a study of T cell repertoires in cytomegalovirus infection. TCRdb itself ran the reads through MiXCR, one entry per CDR3 protein. This sample has roughly 640,000 distinct CDR3 sequences; roughly 26% occur once, and the top ten carry around 7.6%. Input material: CD8+ T cells from PBMCs. These receptors all come from a human donor in good health (CMV status not recorded). Some clones in this sample may be carry-over from other donors' samples. Both conserved end residues are part of each CDR3. A D gene is named only where the DNA matches it firmly. Rows give clone size only sometimes, using once, few, many, or a class for an expanded clone.

cdr3_aa cdr3_nt j_call clone_size v_call d_call
CSVPAQGAASGYTF TGCAGCGTCCCGGCTCAGGGGGCTGCTTCTGGCTACACCTTC TRBJ1-2 few TRBV29-1 TRBD1
CASSPMITGELFF TGTGCCAGCAGCCCGATGATTACCGGGGAGCTGTTTTTT TRBJ2-2 - TRBV5-5 -
CASMGPGYEQYF TGTGCCAGCATGGGACCCGGCTACGAGCAGTACTTC TRBJ2-7 few TRBV2 -
CASSSAAIGAYEQYF TGTGCCAGCAGCTCGGCGGCGATAGGTGCCTACGAGCAGTACTTC TRBJ2-7 many TRBV7-8 -
CASRNRDPRDTEAFF TGTGCCAGCAGGAACCGGGACCCGAGGGACACTGAAGCTTTCTTT TRBJ1-1 few TRBV7-9 -
CASSYIAAGLAGVKRDTDTQYF TGTGCCAGCAGTTACATTGCGGCTGGACTAGCGGGGGTTAAACGGGACACAGATACGCAGTATTTT TRBJ2-3 - TRBV6-6 TRBD2
CASSQDRALGAGVGETQYF TGCGCCAGCAGCCAAGACCGCGCTTTAGGCGCGGGGGTTGGGGAGACCCAGTACTTC TRBJ2-5 few TRBV4-1 TRBD2
CASSRFDRGDQPQHF TGCGCCAGCAGCCGATTCGACAGGGGCGATCAGCCCCAGCATTTT TRBJ1-5 few TRBV4-1 TRBD1
CASSQVDSRQLLSNQPQHF TGCGCCAGCAGCCAAGTTGACTCTAGACAGTTACTCAGCAATCAGCCCCAGCATTTT TRBJ1-5 - TRBV4-1 -
CASSPERGTSEQFF TGTGCCAGCAGTCCGGAGCGGGGGACGAGTGAGCAGTTCTTC TRBJ2-1 - TRBV7-9 TRBD2
CASRPGNTEAFF TGTGCCAGCAGACCCGGGAACACTGAAGCTTTCTTT TRBJ1-1 - TRBV5-5 -
CASSLGQSYSNQPRHF TGTGCCAGTAGTTTGGGACAGTCCTATAGCAATCAGCCCCGGCATTTT TRBJ1-5 - TRBV19 TRBD1
CASSLKRGGANEQFF TGTGCTAGCAGCTTAAAGCGGGGGGGAGCCAATGAGCAGTTCTTC TRBJ2-1 few TRBV7-7 TRBD2
CASSLDQEGRNTEAFF TGTGCCAGCAGCTTAGATCAAGAAGGGAGGAACACTGAAGCTTTCTTT TRBJ1-1 few TRBV11-2 -
CASSLAGQGYRETQYF TGTGCCAGCAGTCTCGCGGGACAGGGTTATCGGGAGACCCAGTACTTC TRBJ2-5 - TRBV28 TRBD1
CASTSRVNYVSGANVLTF TGTGCCAGCACATCGAGGGTGAATTACGTCTCTGGGGCCAACGTCCTGACTTTC TRBJ2-6 - TRBV6-1 -
CASTLWDGEAFF TGTGCCAGTACCCTATGGGACGGTGAAGCTTTCTTT TRBJ1-1 - TRBV19 -
CVSSETGVDTEAFF TGTGTCAGCAGTGAGACAGGGGTTGACACTGAAGCTTTCTTT TRBJ1-1 - TRBV12-3/TRBV12-4 TRBD1
CASSRWTGETRWTGELFF TGTGCCAGCAGCCGCTGGACAGGGGAGACCCGATGGACCGGGGAGCTGTTTTTT TRBJ2-2 few TRBV11-2 TRBD1
CSVDRGQGEEKLFF TGCAGCGTTGATAGGGGACAGGGGGAGGAAAAACTGTTTTTT TRBJ1-4 few TRBV29-1 TRBD1
CASSASGTPYNEQFF TGTGCCAGCAGCGCGTCCGGGACACCCTACAATGAGCAGTTCTTC TRBJ2-1 many TRBV7-2 -
CASSENTLNTEAFF TGTGCCAGCAGTGAAAACACCTTGAACACTGAAGCTTTCTTT TRBJ1-1 few TRBV6-1 -
CSAPQRGGVPQYF TGCAGTGCTCCACAGCGGGGCGGGGTCCCCCAGTACTTC TRBJ2-5 - TRBV20-1 TRBD2
CASRFQLTSTDTQYF TGTGCCAGCAGATTTCAACTCACTTCCACAGATACGCAGTATTTT TRBJ2-3 many TRBV28 -
CASSKGSGYTF TGTGCCAGCAGCAAAGGAAGTGGCTACACCTTC TRBJ1-2 - TRBV4-2 -
CSVDGESKETQYF TGCAGCGTTGATGGGGAGTCGAAAGAGACCCAGTACTTC TRBJ2-5 few TRBV29-1 -
CASSLYSRQGDEQYF TGTGCCAGCAGCTTATATTCTCGCCAGGGCGACGAGCAGTACTTC TRBJ2-7 - TRBV13 -
CSARAVGSGVEAFF TGCAGTGCTAGGGCAGTAGGGTCGGGAGTTGAAGCTTTCTTT TRBJ1-1 - TRBV20-1 -
CASSFASKNEQFF TGTGCCAGCAGCTTCGCTAGCAAGAATGAGCAGTTCTTC TRBJ2-1 few TRBV5-4 -
CASSDPRQGANYGYTF TGTGCCAGCAGCGACCCCAGACAGGGCGCGAACTATGGCTACACCTTC TRBJ1-2 few TRBV5-6 TRBD1
CSVGRASTDTQYF TGCAGCGTTGGGAGGGCTAGCACAGATACGCAGTATTTT TRBJ2-3 few TRBV29-1 -
CASSYDYRGTDTQYF TGTGCCAGCAGTTACGATTATCGGGGCACAGATACGCAGTATTTT TRBJ2-3 few TRBV6-2/TRBV6-3 -
CASSEYLAERTQYF TGTGCCAGCAGTGAATACTTGGCCGAGCGTACGCAGTATTTT TRBJ2-3 - TRBV25-1 -
CASSAPRGTIEEIQYF TGTGCCAGCAGCGCACCCAGGGGAACCATTGAAGAGATCCAGTACTTC TRBJ2-5 - TRBV9 -
CSARVSRDAFF TGCAGTGCTAGAGTGTCCAGGGATGCTTTCTTT TRBJ1-1 - TRBV20-1 -
CASSFGRGNTDTQYF TGTGCCAGCAGCTTTGGACGGGGGAACACAGATACGCAGTATTTT TRBJ2-3 many TRBV7-8 -
CASSVTTGRDQPQHF TGTGCCAGCAGCGTGACGACAGGGCGGGACCAGCCCCAGCATTTT TRBJ1-5 few TRBV7-9 TRBD1
CASSLGGRLIAFF TGTGCCAGCAGCTTAGGTGGCCGGCTTATAGCTTTCTTT TRBJ1-1 - TRBV7-2 -
CPNTTLRGPSYEQYF TGTCCCAACACAACCCTCAGGGGGCCCTCCTACGAGCAGTACTTC TRBJ2-7 - TRBV6-4 TRBD1
CASSISSGGDNEQFF TGTGCCAGTAGTATTTCTAGCGGGGGGGACAATGAGCAGTTCTTC TRBJ2-1 few TRBV19 TRBD2
CASSLLRHTTGELFF TGTGCCAGCAGTTTATTGAGACATACCACCGGGGAGCTGTTTTTT TRBJ2-2 - TRBV27 -
CSVEDIVASIATDTQYF TGCAGCGTTGAAGATATCGTAGCTTCGATTGCCACAGATACGCAGTATTTT TRBJ2-3 - TRBV29-1 -
CASSQDRGAPGNEQFF TGTGCCAGCAGCCAAGACCGGGGGGCCCCGGGAAATGAGCAGTTCTTC TRBJ2-1 few TRBV3-1 -
CASWGATDTQYF TGTGCCAGCTGGGGGGCCACAGATACGCAGTATTTT TRBJ2-3 few TRBV27 -
CSAWGQAGFKSSYEQYF TGCAGTGCTTGGGGGCAAGCGGGATTTAAAAGCTCCTACGAGCAGTACTTC TRBJ2-7 - TRBV20-1 -
CASSLNREYPGELFF TGTGCCAGCAGTTTAAACAGGGAGTACCCCGGGGAGCTGTTTTTT TRBJ2-2 few TRBV28 -
CASRDRKFTGELFF TGTGCCAGCAGGGACAGGAAATTCACCGGGGAGCTGTTTTTT TRBJ2-2 - TRBV27 TRBD1
CASSYPPGTGPYNEQFF TGTGCCAGCAGTTACCCACCGGGGACAGGGCCATACAATGAGCAGTTCTTC TRBJ2-1 - TRBV6-6 TRBD1
CATSDPRLDPTDTQYF TGTGCCACCAGTGACCCCCGACTAGATCCCACAGATACGCAGTATTTT TRBJ2-3 - TRBV24-1 -
CASSVGGDRGLTHSGANVLTF TGTGCCAGCAGCGTCGGCGGGGACAGGGGATTAACACACTCTGGGGCCAACGTCCTGACTTTC TRBJ2-6 many TRBV7-2 TRBD1
CASSWREGTEAFF TGTGCCAGCAGTTGGAGGGAGGGAACTGAAGCTTTCTTT TRBJ1-1 few TRBV6-2/TRBV6-3 -
CASSYRDRIAKNIQYF TGTGCCAGCAGTTACCGGGACAGGATAGCCAAAAACATTCAGTACTTC TRBJ2-4 - TRBV28 TRBD1
CASSPREGSTYEQYF TGTGCCAGCAGCCCCAGGGAGGGATCTACCTACGAGCAGTACTTC TRBJ2-7 many TRBV7-6 TRBD2
CASSLGGRHTDTQYF TGTGCCAGCAGTTTGGGGGGCCGTCACACAGATACGCAGTATTTT TRBJ2-3 few TRBV12-3/TRBV12-4 -
CSARDRQQMNTGELFF TGCAGTGCTAGAGATCGACAACAGATGAACACCGGGGAGCTGTTTTTT TRBJ2-2 - TRBV20-1 -
CSARPEGGYQPQHF TGCAGTGCTCGTCCCGAAGGGGGGTATCAGCCCCAGCATTTT TRBJ1-5 few TRBV20-1 -
CASSPRQGTQPQHF TGTGCCAGCAGCCCTCGACAGGGAACGCAGCCCCAGCATTTT TRBJ1-5 - TRBV7-6 TRBD1
CASALLGSNEQFF TGTGCCAGCGCGCTGTTGGGTTCCAATGAGCAGTTCTTC TRBJ2-1 - TRBV6-1 -